The 32 T cell receptor beta chains presented below share a single source sample, sequenced in a study of CD8 T cells in Susac syndrome. Roughly 0.45 to 1 ug RNA was reverse transcribed with random hexamers. From the immunoSEQ multiplex PCR reads, TCRdb called clonotypes with MiXCR, one entry per CDR3 protein. The top ten clones hold approximately 0.075% of a sample with around 200,000 distinct CDR3 sequences, roughly 94% of them seen once. The sequenced sample consisted of CD4+ T cells from PBMCs. The receptor set was obtained from a human donor with multiple sclerosis.

J is TRBJ1-1 and V is TRBV3-1; D perhaps matches TRBD1 (6 bases). Germline-derived CDR1 and CDR2 are LGHDT and YNNKEL (reference sequence). The length of the CDR3 is 14 residues. The V and J ends lost 4 bases and 5 bases respectively, with 14 bases between them. For the CDR3, the DNA is TGTGCCAGCAGCCCCAGGGGACATGCTACTGAAGCTTTCTTT. It yields the protein CASSPRGHATEAFF.

J is TRBJ2-1 and V is TRBV10-3; TRBD1 matches at 9 bases. V shed 5 bases, J shed 2 bases, and the junction held 4 bases outside the gene matches. This CDR3 has 15 residues. Looked up from germline, CDR1 is ENHRY and CDR2 is SYGVKD. DNA for the CDR3: TGTGCCATCAGTTCGGACAGGGGCACCTACAATGAGCAGTTCTTC. Translation gives CAISSDRGTYNEQFF.

The chain recombines TRBV12-3 or TRBV12-4 with TRBJ2-7; no clear D gene. The length of the CDR3 is 11 residues. V was pared by 6 bases and J by 5 bases, with 8 bases between. The CDR3: CASSSADEQYF. The CDR3 nucleotides read TGTGCCAGCAGCTCGGCGGACGAGCAGTACTTC.

The V gene is TRBV24-1, the J gene TRBJ2-6, with a possible D match to TRBD1 (6 bases). This CDR3 comprises 16 residues. Per germline, CDR1 KGHDR and CDR2 SFDVKD. V was shortened by 12 bases and J by 0 bases, with 17 bases between the two germline ends. The CDR3 coding sequence is TGTGCCTCGCCAGGGGCCTACTACTCTGGGGCCAACGTCCTGACTTTC. Its translation: CASPGAYYSGANVLTF.

The gene calls are TRBV30 and TRBJ2-1; TRBD1 is a possible D gene (5 bases). CDR1 and CDR2 from the germline V gene are GTSNPN and SVGIG (reference sequence). V was trimmed by 4 bases and J by 5 bases, leaving 12 bases between them. This CDR3 has 13 amino acids. This CDR3 reads CAWMKGRDNEQFF. The CDR3 coding sequence is TGTGCCTGGATGAAGGGCAGGGACAATGAGCAGTTCTTC.

This CDR3 is CASSQGSSRFNEQFF. The CDR3 nucleotides are TGCGCCAGCAGCCAAGGTTCGAGTAGATTCAATGAGCAGTTCTTC. This chain connects TRBV4-1 to TRBJ2-1; D is unclear. Germline assignment: CDR1 MGHRA and CDR2 YSYEKL. The V and J ends lost 1 base and 6 bases respectively, with 13 bases between them. The CDR3 is 15 residues long.

The rearrangement uses TRBV25-1 and TRBJ1-2; no clear D. Trimming removed 6 bases at V and 7 bases at J, with 21 bases between. The germline V gene has CDR1 MGHDK and CDR2 SYGVNS. The CDR3 has 15 amino acids. The CDR3 reads CASRSGGIRLSGYTF. The CDR3 coding sequence is TGTGCCAGCAGGTCCGGAGGGATTCGACTCTCTGGCTACACCTTC.

The chain links TRBV5-6 to TRBJ2-1; D may be TRBD2 (6 bases). Per the germline V gene, CDR1 is SGHDT and CDR2 is YYEEEE. CDR3 length: 14 amino acids. Trimming stripped 4 bases from V and 5 bases from J, with 13 bases between. In DNA, the CDR3 is TGTGCCAGCAGCGGCGGGGCTTTGGACAATGAGCAGTTCTTC. Translated, it gives CASSGGALDNEQFF. Together with reference TRBV5-6 and TRBJ2-1, the CDR3 gives the full variable domain: DAGVTQSPTHLIKTRGQQVTLRCSPKSGHDTVSWYQQALGQGPQFIFQYYEEEERQRGNFPDRFSGHQFPNYSSELNVNALLLGDSALYLCASSGGALDNEQFFGPGTRLTVL.

The chain employs TRBV20-1 and TRBJ2-3; D gene unclear. V dropped 5 bases and J dropped 3 bases, with 3 bases sitting between them. The CDR3 is made up of 10 amino acids. Germline CDR1 and CDR2: DFQATT and SNEGSKA (reference sequence). In DNA form, the CDR3 reads TGCAGTGCTTCTACAGATACGCAGTATTTT. It yields the protein CSASTDTQYF.

The genes are TRBV19 and TRBJ1-5, with D unclear. The CDR3 has 15 residues. Trimming shortened V by 4 bases and J by 0 bases, and 10 bases separated the two germline ends. Germline assignment: CDR1 LNHDA and CDR2 SQIVND (reference sequence). CDR3 in amino acids: CASSTVVSSNQPQHF. CDR3 sequence (DNA): TGTGCCAGTAGTACGGTTGTCTCTAGCAATCAGCCCCAGCATTTT.

V is TRBV9 and J is TRBJ2-3; no clear D. Deletions cut 3 bases from V and 0 bases from J, with 20 bases between. Germline-derived CDR1 and CDR2 are SGDLS and YYNGEE. The CDR3 is made up of 18 amino acids. CDR3 coding DNA: TGTGCCAGCAGCGCCAGACGGGTTGGAGACACTAGCACAGATACGCAGTATTTT. This sequence encodes CASSARRVGDTSTDTQYF.

The chain carries TRBV20-1 and TRBJ2-3; 10 nucleotides line up with TRBD2. J lost 3 bases, V lost 1 base, and 13 bases had no gene match. Germline V gives CDR1 DFQATT, CDR2 SNEGSKA (reference sequence). The CDR3 is 18 amino acids. This chain's CDR3 is CSARGSPKRGGKTDTQYF. DNA for the CDR3: TGCAGTGCTAGAGGGTCCCCAAAGCGGGGGGGCAAGACAGATACGCAGTATTTT.

This chain connects TRBV5-1 to TRBJ1-4; D gene unclear. CDR1 and CDR2 (germline): SGHRS, YFSETQ. The CDR3 has 13 amino acids. Between the trimmed V and J ends, which lost 8 bases and 0 bases, there was a span of 8 bases. CDR3 protein: CASRGSTNEKLFF. The CDR3 nucleotides read TGCGCCAGTCGCGGGTCAACTAATGAAAAACTGTTTTTT.

This clonotype has only one observation. V and J are TRBV5-6 and TRBJ1-3, with D uncertain. V was shortened by 4 bases and J by 2 bases, with 13 bases between the two germline ends. Germline CDR1 is SGHDT and CDR2 is YYEEEE. The CDR3 consists of 15 residues. In nucleotides, the CDR3 is TGTGCCAGCAGCATTGAGCTCGGTGCTGGAAACACCATATATTTT. This encodes CASSIELGAGNTIYF.

The V call is TRBV29-1, the J call TRBJ2-3, with 7 bases matching TRBD1. This CDR3 contains 14 residues. The V gene end was trimmed by 4 bases and the J gene end by 2 bases; junction bases not matched to a gene: 6. Germline CDR1 SQVTM, CDR2 ANQGSEA. The CDR3 protein is CSVATGQSTDTQYF. DNA for the CDR3: TGCAGCGTTGCTACGGGACAGTCCACAGATACGCAGTATTTT.

The chain employs TRBV20-1 and TRBJ2-7; D possibly corresponds to TRBD2 (5 bases). Germline loops: CDR1 DFQATT, CDR2 SNEGSKA (reference sequence). This CDR3 contains 13 residues. V lost 0 bases, J lost 2 bases, and 8 bases lay in between. The CDR3 spells CSARDPGTYEQYV. The CDR3 DNA is TGCAGTGCTAGAGATCCGGGGACCTACGAGCAGTACGTC.

The V call is TRBV11-2, the J call TRBJ2-3; D uncertain. The CDR3 has 17 amino acids. Trimming stripped 5 bases from V and 1 base from J, with 19 bases between. Germline CDR1 is SGHAT and CDR2 is FQNNGV. This CDR3 is CASSRTISSPGTDTQYF. CDR3 DNA: TGTGCCAGCAGCCGAACCATATCATCCCCAGGCACAGATACGCAGTATTTT.

This clonotype was observed once. The rearrangement uses TRBV9 and TRBJ1-3; 7 nucleotides line up with TRBD1. Germline V gene lookup returns CDR1 SGDLS and CDR2 YYNGEE. The CDR3 is 14 residues long. V shed 3 bases, J shed 2 bases, and the junction held 2 bases outside the gene matches. The DNA for the CDR3 is TGTGCCAGCAGCGCAGGGGGAACTGGAAACACCATATATTTT. It is translated as CASSAGGTGNTIYF.

The chain links TRBV7-2 to TRBJ2-5; TRBD2 agrees at 11 bases. Looked up from germline, CDR1 is SGHTA and CDR2 is FQGNSA. With V trimmed by 4 bases and J by 4 bases, 5 bases remained unmatched. CDR3 length equals 15 residues. In nucleotides, the CDR3 is TGTGCCAGCAGCTCGATAGCGGGGGGGCGAGAGACCCAGTACTTC. Amino acids: CASSSIAGGRETQYF.

The chain employs TRBV5-1 and TRBJ2-1, with D uncertain. The germline gives CDR1 SGHRS, CDR2 YFSETQ. CDR3 length: 13 amino acids. Trimming shortened V by 4 bases and J by 0 bases, and 5 bases separated the two germline ends. This chain's CDR3 is CASSDGSYNEQFF. The CDR3 DNA follows: TGCGCCAGCAGCGACGGCTCCTACAATGAGCAGTTCTTC.

This chain links TRBV30 with TRBJ1-2, with a possible D match to TRBD1 (5 bases). Trimming took 0 bases from V and 8 from J, leaving 10 bases between them. Per the germline V gene, CDR1 is GTSNPN and CDR2 is SVGIG (reference sequence). The CDR3 is 12 amino acids. The CDR3 coding sequence is TGTGCCTGGAGTGTTGGCAGGGAGGGCTACACCTTC. Translating it yields CAWSVGREGYTF.

V usage is TRBV3-1 and J usage is TRBJ2-4, with D maybe TRBD2 (6 bases). V dropped 4 bases and J dropped 7 bases, with 8 bases sitting between them. Germline V lookup: CDR1 LGHDT, CDR2 YNNKEL (reference sequence). The CDR3 extends over 12 amino acids. The CDR3 is CASSPGGNIQYF. In nucleotides, the CDR3 is TGTGCCAGCAGCCCTGGGGGGAACATTCAGTACTTC.

In nucleotides, the CDR3 is TGCGCCAGCAGCCAAGAAGGGTCAGGGGGACGAAAAGAGACCCAGTACTTC. Its protein is CASSQEGSGGRKETQYF. The V and J genes are TRBV4-1 and TRBJ2-5; TRBD1 matches 7 bases. CDR3 length: 17 amino acids. V dropped 0 bases and J dropped 3; count of bases not matched to a gene: 10. Germline V gene data show CDR1 as MGHRA and CDR2 as YSYEKL.

In nucleotides, the CDR3 is TGTGCCAGCAGCGACAGTAGTCCCTACGAGCAGTACTTC. It codes for CASSDSSPYEQYF. The chain combines TRBV7-9 with TRBJ2-7; the D gene is possibly TRBD1 (5 bases). The CDR3 contains 13 residues. The V end was cut by 5 bases, the J end by 2 bases, with 10 bases between. Looked up from germline, CDR1 is SEHNR and CDR2 is FQNEAQ (reference sequence).

This rearrangement joins TRBV5-4 to TRBJ2-5; D is uncertain. This CDR3 has 14 residues. The ends were cut back, 0 bases at V and 2 bases at J, with 8 bases in the middle. CDR1 and CDR2 from the germline V gene are SGHNT and YYREEE (reference sequence). The CDR3 DNA reads TGTGCCAGCAGCTTGGCCCGCAGACAAGAGACCCAGTACTTC. Encoded protein: CASSLARRQETQYF.

In this sample, this clonotype turned up once. The chain joins TRBV25-1 to TRBJ2-3, with D tentatively TRBD1 (5 bases). Germline V gene data show CDR1 as MGHDK and CDR2 as SYGVNS. The CDR3 has 17 amino acids. The V end was cut by 5 bases, the J end by 6 bases, with 24 bases between. CDR3 nucleotide sequence: TGTGCCAGCAGTCCTCCCCAGGGAATACTAACCGGGGATACGCAGTATTTT. Translated, it gives CASSPPQGILTGDTQYF. Supplemented by reference TRBV25-1 and TRBJ2-3, the full variable domain reads EADIYQTPRYLVIGTGKKITLECSQTMGHDKMYWYQQDPGMELHLIHYSYGVNSTEKGDLSSESTVSRIRTEHFPLTLESARPSHTSQYLCASSPPQGILTGDTQYFGPGTRLTVL.

The chain joins TRBV12-3 or TRBV12-4 to TRBJ2-2; 7 nucleotides match TRBD1. CDR3 length: 14 amino acids. Germline trimming cut 6 bases from V and 2 bases from J; bases unmatched to any gene: 3. CDR3: CASSRDSNTGELFF. The CDR3 DNA reads TGTGCCAGCAGCAGGGACAGTAACACCGGGGAGCTGTTTTTT.

The chain carries TRBV7-9 and TRBJ2-7; D not certain. Trimming took off 5 bases at V and 0 bases at J, with 8 bases between the two ends. The germline V gene has CDR1 SEHNR and CDR2 FQNEAQ (reference sequence). This CDR3 comprises 13 residues. The chain's CDR3 is CASSALSSYEQYV. The CDR3 nucleotides read TGTGCCAGCAGCGCTCTGAGCTCCTACGAGCAGTACGTC.

The chain has TRBV19 and TRBJ2-7; D possibly corresponds to TRBD1 (6 bases). V lost 5 bases, J lost 0 bases, and 11 bases lay in between. This CDR3 contains 14 residues. Germline V gene data show CDR1 as LNHDA and CDR2 as SQIVND (reference sequence). The chain's CDR3 is CASSRQVSSYEQYF. CDR3 DNA: TGTGCCAGTAGTCGACAGGTGAGCTCCTACGAGCAGTACTTC.

The genes are TRBV28 and TRBJ2-7; D not certain. The germline gives CDR1 MDHEN, CDR2 SYDVKM. Trimming took off 6 bases at V and 3 bases at J, with 12 bases between the two ends. The CDR3 is 13 residues long. The CDR3 DNA reads TGTGCCAGCAGCCCCACCGTCAGCTACGAGCAGTACGTC. This sequence encodes CASSPTVSYEQYV.

CDR3 bases: TGTGCCAGCACCCAGTTAGCGGGGACTCGGTCGAAGCAGTTCTTC. Its protein product is CASTQLAGTRSKQFF. This rearrangement joins TRBV3-1 to TRBJ2-1; 8 bases fit TRBD2. The germline gives CDR1 LGHDT, CDR2 YNNKEL (reference sequence). V lost 7 bases, J lost 11 bases, and 16 bases stayed unmatched. The CDR3 extends over 15 amino acids.

The V and J genes are TRBV5-1 and TRBJ2-3; TRBD1 might be the D (6 bases). This CDR3 comprises 15 residues. CDR1 SGHRS and CDR2 YFSETQ come from the germline V gene. Between the trimmed V and J ends, which lost 0 bases and 5 bases, there was a span of 13 bases. The CDR3 here is CASSLDRQGRDTQYF. The CDR3 nucleotides read TGCGCCAGCAGCTTGGATCGCCAGGGGAGAGATACGCAGTATTTT.